Below, one TCR beta chain is given with its context. In the authors' workflow: Nucleated cell counts were estimated from reference gene primer amplification. The repertoire was sequenced with immunoSEQ multiplex PCR; TCRdb's copy has only in-frame clones and lacks some. The DNA gave D and trimming, while V, J and clone size come from that table. The sample holds about 250,000 clones, 84% seen once. Per germline, CDR1 LGHNA and CDR2 YSLEER. V gave up 1 base and J gave up 7 bases; unmatched junction bases: 8. This CDR3 spans 16 amino acids. This sample was included in a study of blood T cell repertoires in COVID-19. About the study: The United States, Italy and Spain were the sources of the acute and convalescent COVID-19 samples. Nucleic acid was either cDNA or gDNA, and it came from T cells, B-cell-depleted T cells, or PBMCs.

What was sequenced was peripheral blood. The chain links TRBV4-3 to TRBJ2-2; 8 bases align to TRBD1. The receptor's source is a man aged 45-60 years with active or convalescent COVID-19. The CDR3 sequence: CASSQGDRRGGGELFF. As DNA, the CDR3 is TGCGCCAGCAGCCAAGGGGACAGGCGGGGAGGCGGGGAGCTGTTTTTT.